The 27 T cell receptor beta chains below come from one sample, sequenced in a study of cytomegalovirus exposure and HLA in healthy donors. Both 60 Vbeta primers and 13 Jbeta primers went into the PCR. Libraries were prepared by immunoSEQ multiplex PCR; TCRdb keeps only in-frame clonotypes and omits some of them. The repertoire includes 160,000 or so clones, around 77% of them detected once, and under 2.5% sits in the top ten. The material sequenced was PBMCs. The receptors here all came from a man between 60 and 75 years old in good health and CMV-seronegative.

The chain joins TRBV28 to TRBJ1-4; 7 bases fit TRBD1. The CDR3 is 15 residues long. The junction had 7 bases not matched to a gene; V was cut back by 5 bases and J by 4 bases. Germline CDR1 reads MDHEN; CDR2 reads SYDVKM. The CDR3: CASSPSGTVNEKLFF. CDR3 DNA sequence: TGTGCCAGCAGTCCTTCCGGGACAGTTAATGAAAAACTGTTTTTT. The variable domain in full, with the rest retrieved from reference TRBV28 and TRBJ1-4, is DVKVTQSSRYLVKRTGEKVFLECVQDMDHENMFWYRQDPGLGLRLIYFSYDVKMKEKGDIPEGYSVSREKKERFSLILESASTNQTSMYLCASSPSGTVNEKLFFGSGTQLSVL.

V is TRBV4-1 and J is TRBJ1-1, with 12 bases aligning to TRBD1. Trimming removed 3 bases from V and 6 bases from J; junction bases left unmatched: 5. Germline V gene sequence: CDR1 MGHRA, CDR2 YSYEKL. The CDR3 consists of 15 residues. The CDR3 sequence: CASSQGQGATPEAFF. CDR3 in DNA: TGCGCCAGCAGCCAGGGACAGGGGGCGACCCCTGAAGCTTTCTTT.

The chain couples TRBV4-1 to TRBJ2-7; 8 bases map to TRBD1. Germline V CDR1 and CDR2: MGHRA, YSYEKL. The CDR3 has 14 amino acids. V shed 3 bases and J 4 bases; nucleotides not matched to a gene: 5. The CDR3 loop is CASSQHGTGYEQYF. The CDR3 DNA sequence: TGCGCCAGCAGCCAGCATGGGACAGGATACGAGCAGTACTTC.

The DNA for the CDR3 is TGTGCCAGCAGTCCGGACGGGGGGGAGCAGTACTTC. Translation: CASSPDGGEQYF. J is TRBJ2-7 and V is TRBV27; 7 bases match TRBD2. V was clipped by 5 bases and J by 7 bases; unmatched bases: 5. This CDR3 has 12 residues. Germline values: CDR1 MNHEY, CDR2 SMNVEV (reference sequence).

The chain is built from TRBV5-6 and TRBJ1-1; no firm D call. CDR1 and CDR2 from the germline V gene are SGHDT and YYEEEE. The CDR3 is 15 residues long. V was clipped by 0 bases and J by 4 bases, with 13 bases between them. This chain's CDR3 is CASSLGRVGGTEAFF. For the CDR3, the DNA is TGTGCCAGCAGCTTGGGAAGAGTGGGAGGCACTGAAGCTTTCTTT.

This clone was counted a single time. The CDR3: CASSLRDRDNIQYF. CDR3 in DNA: TGTGCCAGCTCACTCCGGGACAGGGATAACATTCAGTACTTC. The chain employs TRBV18 and TRBJ2-4, with 9 positions matching TRBD1. CDR1 and CDR2 (germline): KGHSH, LQKENI. CDR3 length equals 14 residues. V shed 4 bases and J 7 bases; nucleotides not matched to a gene: 5.

The V and J genes are TRBV19 and TRBJ2-3; 8 nucleotides match TRBD2. V was clipped by 3 bases and J by 3 bases; unmatched bases: 5. The germline V gene has CDR1 LNHDA and CDR2 SQIVND (reference sequence). This CDR3 spans 15 amino acids. Here the CDR3 DNA reads TGTGCCAGTAGTATTGTTAGCGGGGTAACAGATACGCAGTATTTT. It is translated as CASSIVSGVTDTQYF.

The chain links TRBV7-2 to TRBJ2-7; 8 bases agree with TRBD2. V trimming: 4 bases; J trimming: 3 bases; junction bases outside the gene matches: 11. The CDR3 has 16 residues. From germline, CDR1 is SGHTA and CDR2 FQGNSA. CDR3 sequence (DNA): TGTGCCAGCAGCTCCGGTGGGGCGGGAGGCCTCTACGAGCAGTACTTC. This sequence encodes CASSSGGAGGLYEQYF.

The chain uses TRBV5-4 and TRBJ2-2, with 8 bases identical to TRBD2. Per the germline V gene, CDR1 is SGHNT and CDR2 is YYREEE (reference sequence). V was clipped by 4 bases and J by 2 bases; unmatched bases: 7. The CDR3 contains 16 residues. This CDR3 is CASSPQAGGNTGELFF. The DNA of the CDR3 is TGTGCCAGCAGCCCCCAGGCGGGGGGAAACACCGGGGAGCTGTTTTTT.

The V gene is TRBV19, the J gene TRBJ2-3, with 10 positions matching TRBD1. This CDR3 region has 16 residues. Looked up from germline, CDR1 is LNHDA and CDR2 is SQIVND (reference sequence). V shed 5 bases, J shed 1 base, and the junction held 6 bases outside the gene matches. The CDR3 bases are TGTGCCAGTAGTCCCCGAGGACAGGGGGGCACAGATACGCAGTATTTT. Amino acids: CASSPRGQGGTDTQYF.

This chain links TRBV5-6 with TRBJ2-7; TRBD2 matches at 7 bases. Germline loops: CDR1 SGHDT, CDR2 YYEEEE. Trimming took 0 bases from V and 2 from J; bases not matched to a gene: 5. The CDR3 is made up of 15 amino acids. The CDR3 protein is CASSLDGRGAYEQYF. CDR3 in DNA: TGTGCCAGCAGCTTGGATGGTCGGGGGGCCTACGAGCAGTACTTC.

In its sample, this clone was seen a few times. The V call is TRBV7-6, the J call TRBJ2-7; 11 bases agree with TRBD2. CDR1 SGHVS and CDR2 FNYEAQ come from the germline V gene. J gave up 2 bases and V 4 bases, and 4 bases lay outside the gene matches. The CDR3 spans 15 residues. CDR3 sequence reads: CASSSGTSGPYEQYF. The DNA of the CDR3 is TGTGCCAGCAGCTCCGGGACTAGCGGCCCCTACGAGCAGTACTTC. The full variable domain, its missing parts supplied by reference TRBV7-6 and TRBJ2-7, is GAGVSQSPRYKVTKRGQDVALRCDPISGHVSLYWYRQALGQGPEFLTYFNYEAQQDKSGLPNDRFSAERPEGSISTLTIQRTEQRDSAMYRCASSSGTSGPYEQYFGPGTRLTVT.

This clone was counted a few times. This chain links TRBV6-1 with TRBJ1-1; TRBD1 matches 8 bases. V trimming: 1 base; J trimming: 11 bases; junction bases outside the gene matches: 12. CDR1 is MNHNS and CDR2 is SASEGT in the germline V gene. CDR3 size: 15 residues. CDR3 sequence reads: CASSEGEGQAVRAFF. The CDR3, as DNA: TGTGCCAGCAGTGAAGGAGAGGGACAGGCGGTCCGGGCTTTCTTT.

The chain uses TRBV6-1 and TRBJ1-1, with 9 bases fitting TRBD1. The CDR3 runs 14 residues. V shed 5 bases, J shed 4 bases, and the junction held 5 bases outside the gene matches. Germline CDR1 and CDR2: MNHNS and SASEGT. The CDR3 nucleotides are TGTGCCAGCAGTATCAACAGGGGGCTCACTGAAGCTTTCTTT. It is translated as CASSINRGLTEAFF.

The chain couples TRBV7-9 to TRBJ2-7; D is perhaps TRBD1 (6 bases). This CDR3 region has 15 residues. Germline CDR1 SEHNR, CDR2 FQNEAQ (reference sequence). Between the trimmed V and J ends, which lost 2 bases and 0 bases, there was a span of 11 bases. CDR3 DNA sequence: TGTGCCAGCAGCTTAAGCCTGGACAGCTCCTACGAGCAGTACTTC. Residues: CASSLSLDSSYEQYF. The variable domain in full, completed from reference TRBV7-9 and TRBJ2-7, reads DTGVSQNPRHKITKRGQNVTFRCDPISEHNRLYWYRQTLGQGPEFLTYFQNEAQLEKSRLLSDRFSAERPKGSFSTLEIQRTEQGDSAMYLCASSLSLDSSYEQYFGPGTRLTVT.

This clone was observed once. The V call is TRBV7-9, the J call TRBJ2-5; D unresolved. CDR3 size: 13 residues. V shed 3 bases and J shed 4 bases, with 9 bases lying between them. Germline lookup yields CDR1 SEHNR and CDR2 FQNEAQ (reference sequence). The CDR3 DNA reads TGTGCCAGCAGCTTGGCCAGTACAGAGACCCAGTACTTC. Translated: CASSLASTETQYF.

The chain recombines TRBV6-1 with TRBJ1-4, with no clear D. The CDR3 consists of 15 residues. Germline-derived CDR1 and CDR2 are MNHNS and SASEGT. Trimming pared 6 bases from V and 7 bases from J, leaving 18 bases between. The CDR3 region has the DNA TGTGCCAGCAGAGACCCCCGGGGATTGGGTGAAAAACTGTTTTTT. Encoded protein: CASRDPRGLGEKLFF.

The V gene is TRBV11-2, the J gene TRBJ2-5, with a possible D match to TRBD1 (6 bases). Trimming took off 5 bases at V and 1 base at J, with 14 bases between the two ends. The CDR3 consists of 15 residues. Germline assignment: CDR1 SGHAT and CDR2 FQNNGV. The CDR3 nucleotides are TGTGCCAGCAGCCCTGGACAGAATACCCAAGAGACCCAGTACTTC. Its protein is CASSPGQNTQETQYF.

This clone was observed a few times. The chain joins TRBV30 to TRBJ1-4, with D perhaps TRBD1 (6 bases). The germline CDR1 and CDR2 sequences are GTSNPN and SVGIG (reference sequence). The ends were cut back, 3 bases at V and 6 bases at J, with 11 bases in the middle. This CDR3 region has 13 residues. The CDR3 region has the DNA TGTGCCTGGAGCGCAGGGGTTGATGAAAAACTGTTTTTT. This translates into CAWSAGVDEKLFF.

The chain is built from TRBV27 and TRBJ2-7; the match to TRBD2 covers 8 bases. J gave up 1 base and V 3 bases, and 2 bases lay outside the gene matches. The CDR3 has 14 residues. Germline lookup yields CDR1 MNHEY and CDR2 SMNVEV (reference sequence). The CDR3 reads CASSFSGGSYEQYF. Here the CDR3 DNA reads TGTGCCAGCAGTTTCTCGGGAGGGTCCTACGAGCAGTACTTC.

CDR3 protein: CASSLNIVAPLHF. The CDR3 nucleotides are TGCGCCAGCAGCTTAAATATAGTCGCACCCCTCCACTTT. The chain combines TRBV5-1 with TRBJ1-6; no definite D call. The germline V gene encodes CDR1 SGHRS and CDR2 YFSETQ. Trimming took off 2 bases at V and 11 bases at J, with 11 bases between the two ends. This CDR3 has 13 amino acids.

The CDR3 sequence: CASSEAPGPQHF. CDR3 sequence (DNA): TGTGCCAGCAGTGAAGCCCCAGGGCCCCAGCATTTT. This chain connects TRBV2 to TRBJ1-5; D is unclear. Germline CDR1 and CDR2: SNHLY and FYNNEI. Deletions cut 0 bases from V and 9 bases from J, with 6 bases between. This CDR3 contains 12 residues.

CDR3 sequence (DNA): TGTGCCAGTAGTCACCCAGGGGTGAGTCGAGAGACCCAGTACTTC. Translation: CASSHPGVSRETQYF. The V call is TRBV19, the J call TRBJ2-5, with D possibly being TRBD1 (6 bases). The V gene lost 5 bases and the J gene lost 4 bases, with 17 bases spanning the gap. Germline loops: CDR1 LNHDA, CDR2 SQIVND (reference sequence). The CDR3 is 15 residues long.

This clone was found a few times. The chain combines TRBV11-3 with TRBJ2-5; the match to TRBD1 covers 9 bases. V lost 5 bases, J lost 5 bases, and 9 bases stayed unmatched. The CDR3 has 15 residues. Germline assignment: CDR1 SGHNT and CDR2 YENEEA. CDR3 in DNA: TGTGCCAGCAGCAGAGGGGACAGGGTGGGGGAGACCCAGTACTTC. It yields the protein CASSRGDRVGETQYF.

The chain has TRBV29-1 and TRBJ2-1; tentatively, D is TRBD2 (5 bases). The CDR3 is 14 residues long. The V and J ends lost 4 bases and 1 base respectively, with 11 bases between them. The germline CDR1 and CDR2 sequences are SQVTM and ANQGSEA. The CDR3 region is CSVATTISYNEQFF. The DNA for the CDR3 is TGCAGCGTTGCGACTACCATTTCCTACAATGAGCAGTTCTTC.

Comment on this clone: One end of the junction does not line up with germline, which may come from a read error. This rearrangement joins TRBV6-1 to TRBJ1-1, with D tentatively TRBD1 (6 bases). The CDR3 consists of 17 residues. Germline CDR1 and CDR2: MNHNS and SASEGT. The CDR3: CASSQAIQGPKRTEAFF. In DNA form, the CDR3 reads TGTGCCAGCAGTCAAGCAATACAGGGTCCCAAAAGGACTGAAGCTTTCTTT.

Worth noting for this clone: This sample includes further DNA sequences coding for the same CDR3. The chain couples TRBV15 to TRBJ1-1, with D maybe TRBD1 (5 bases). This CDR3 comprises 15 residues. V was pared by 1 base and J by 6 bases, with 15 bases between. From germline, CDR1 is LNHNV and CDR2 YYDKDF (reference sequence). The DNA for the CDR3 is TGTGCCACCAGCAGAGGGGGCAGGGTGGGCGCTGAAGCTTTCTTT. Its protein is CATSRGGRVGAEAFF. Together with reference TRBV15 and TRBJ1-1, the CDR3 gives the full variable domain: DAMVIQNPRYQVTQFGKPVTLSCSQTLNHNVMYWYQQKSSQAPKLLFHYYDKDFNNEADTPDNFQSRRPNTSFCFLDIRSPGLGDTAMYLCATSRGGRVGAEAFFGQGTRLTVV.